This T cell receptor beta chain came from a study of cytotoxic CD8 clonotypes in ibrutinib-treated CLL. The planned depth of sequencing spanned 1 in 200,000 to 1 in 1 million T cells. TCRdb's copy holds only in-frame clones and misses some; the assay was immunoSEQ multiplex PCR. The repertoire holds about 85,000 clones, with around 79% as singletons. Whole-study findings and limits: Clonality showed a rise at ibrutinib response that reversed toward baseline at progression. T-cell clonality at baseline went above that of age-matched healthy donors and rose and fell with circulating CD8+ T-cell counts. Clonotypes that were public were uncommon, and they contracted or stayed stable on treatment.

The CDR3 is 15 residues long. V was clipped by 0 bases and J by 6 bases, with 14 bases between them. Germline lookup yields CDR1 ENHRY and CDR2 SYGVKD. This clone occurred a few times. What it binds is not known. The chain combines TRBV10-3 with TRBJ1-2; a weak D match, TRBD1 (5 bases). This specimen consisted of PBMCs, obtained after 12 months of ibrutinib treatment. This clonotype originated in a human donor with chronic lymphocytic leukemia. The CDR3 DNA sequence: TGTGCCATCAGTGAGTCTGGGACGCCCGGCCATGGCTACACCTTC. Protein product: CAISESGTPGHGYTF.